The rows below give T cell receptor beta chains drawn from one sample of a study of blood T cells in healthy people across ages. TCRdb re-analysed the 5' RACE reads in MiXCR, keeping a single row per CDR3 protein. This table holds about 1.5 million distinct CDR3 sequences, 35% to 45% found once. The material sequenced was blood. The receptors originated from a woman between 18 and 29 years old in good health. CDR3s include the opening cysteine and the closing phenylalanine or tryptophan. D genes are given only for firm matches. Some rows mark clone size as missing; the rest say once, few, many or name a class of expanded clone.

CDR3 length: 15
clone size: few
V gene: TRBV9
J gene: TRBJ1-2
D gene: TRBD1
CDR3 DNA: TGTGCCAGCAGCGTATTCGACAGGGACTTATATGGCTACACCTTC
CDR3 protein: CASSVFDRDLYGYTF

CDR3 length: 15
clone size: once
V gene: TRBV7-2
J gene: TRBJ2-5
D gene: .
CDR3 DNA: TGTGCCAGCAGCGCCAATGTGGTCTCCTACAATGAGCAGTACTTC
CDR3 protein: CASSANVVSYNEQYF

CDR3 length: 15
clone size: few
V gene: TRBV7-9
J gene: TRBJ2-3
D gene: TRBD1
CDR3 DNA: TGTGCCAGCAGCCGGCGACAGGGAAGGACAGATACGCAGTATTTT
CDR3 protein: CASSRRQGRTDTQYF

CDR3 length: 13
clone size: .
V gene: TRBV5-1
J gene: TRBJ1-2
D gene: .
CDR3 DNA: TGCGCCAGCAGCTTGGCCGGGATGTATGGCTACACCTTC
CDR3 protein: CASSLAGMYGYTF

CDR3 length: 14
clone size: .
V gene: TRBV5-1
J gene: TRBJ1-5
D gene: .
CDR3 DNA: TGCGCCAGCAGCGTGGGTGGCTACAATCAGCCCCAGCATTTT
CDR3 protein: CASSVGGYNQPQHF

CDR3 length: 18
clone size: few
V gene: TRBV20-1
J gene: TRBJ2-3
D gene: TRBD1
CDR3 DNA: TGCAGTGCTAGAGATTATTGGCGGGACAGGGCTAGAACAGATACGCAGTATTTT
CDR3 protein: CSARDYWRDRARTDTQYF

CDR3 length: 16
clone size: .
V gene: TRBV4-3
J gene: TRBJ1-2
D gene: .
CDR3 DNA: TGCGCCAGCAGCCAAGACTTCGGCAGGGAAATTGGTGGCTACACCTTC
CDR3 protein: CASSQDFGREIGGYTF

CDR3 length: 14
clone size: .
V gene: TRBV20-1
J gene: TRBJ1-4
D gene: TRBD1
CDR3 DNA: TGCAGTGCTGCCCCCGTCGACAGGGTTGAAAAACTGTTTTTT
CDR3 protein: CSAAPVDRVEKLFF

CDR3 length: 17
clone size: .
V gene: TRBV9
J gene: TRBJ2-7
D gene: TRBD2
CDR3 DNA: TGTGCCAGCAGCTCCCCCGGGACTAGCGGTCTATACAATGAGCAGTACTTC
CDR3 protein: CASSSPGTSGLYNEQYF

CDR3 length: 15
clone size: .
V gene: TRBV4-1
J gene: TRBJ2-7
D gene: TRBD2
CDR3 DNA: TGCGCCAGCAGCCATCCAGCGGGAGGGCTAAACGAGCAGTACTTC
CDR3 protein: CASSHPAGGLNEQYF

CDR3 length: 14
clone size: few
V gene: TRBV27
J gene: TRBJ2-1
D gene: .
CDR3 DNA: TGTGCCAGCAGTTTACATGGCATGGGGAGTGAGCAGTTCTTC
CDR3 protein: CASSLHGMGSEQFF

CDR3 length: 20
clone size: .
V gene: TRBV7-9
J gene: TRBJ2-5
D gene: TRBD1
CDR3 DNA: TGTGCCAGCAGCTTTAGGTTGGGACAGGGTCGTCTAGCGGTGCGGGAGACCCAGTACTTC
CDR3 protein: CASSFRLGQGRLAVRETQYF

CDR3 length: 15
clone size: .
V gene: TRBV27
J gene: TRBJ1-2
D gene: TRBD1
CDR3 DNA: TGTGCCAGCAGTTCCGTCACAGGGACAGGGGGAGGCTACACCTTC
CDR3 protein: CASSSVTGTGGGYTF

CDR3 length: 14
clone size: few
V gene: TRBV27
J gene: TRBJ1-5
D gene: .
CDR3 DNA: TGTGCCAGCAGCCCCAGGGGTCGGTTTCAGCCCCAGCATTTT
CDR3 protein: CASSPRGRFQPQHF

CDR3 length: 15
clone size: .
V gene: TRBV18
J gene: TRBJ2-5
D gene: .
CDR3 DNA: TGTGCCAGCTCACCAACAGGGCCCGGTGGCGAGACCCAGTACTTC
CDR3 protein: CASSPTGPGGETQYF

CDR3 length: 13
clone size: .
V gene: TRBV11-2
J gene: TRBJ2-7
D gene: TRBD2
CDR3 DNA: TGTGCCAGCACCCATAGCGCCGGGGGGGAGCAGTACTTC
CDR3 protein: CASTHSAGGEQYF

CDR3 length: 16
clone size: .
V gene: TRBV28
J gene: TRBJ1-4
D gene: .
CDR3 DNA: TGTGCCAGCAGTTTTCCCGGGGGCTCAACTAATGAAAAACTGTTTTTT
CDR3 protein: CASSFPGGSTNEKLFF

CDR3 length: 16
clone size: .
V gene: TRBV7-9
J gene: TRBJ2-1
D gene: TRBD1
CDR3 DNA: TGTGCCAGCAGCCGGATGGACAGGGGGCCCCTTAATGAGCAGTTCTTC
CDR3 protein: CASSRMDRGPLNEQFF

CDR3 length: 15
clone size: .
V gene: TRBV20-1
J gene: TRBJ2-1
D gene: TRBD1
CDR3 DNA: TGCAGTGCTAGAACTCGACAGGGAACCTACAATGAGCAGTTCTTC
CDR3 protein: CSARTRQGTYNEQFF

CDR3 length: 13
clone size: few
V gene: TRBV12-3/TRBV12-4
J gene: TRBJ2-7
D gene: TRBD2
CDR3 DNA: TGTGCCAGCAGTCCCGTGGTAGCGGGCGAGCAGTACTTC
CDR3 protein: CASSPVVAGEQYF

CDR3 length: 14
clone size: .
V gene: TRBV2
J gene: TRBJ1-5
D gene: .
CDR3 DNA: TGTGCCAGCAGTGATTACGGGGGGCATCAGCCCCAGCATTTT
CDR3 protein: CASSDYGGHQPQHF

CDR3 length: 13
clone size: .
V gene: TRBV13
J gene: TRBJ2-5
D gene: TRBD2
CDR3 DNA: TGTGCCAGCAGCTGGGGACTAGCGGGAGTGCAGTACTTC
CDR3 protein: CASSWGLAGVQYF

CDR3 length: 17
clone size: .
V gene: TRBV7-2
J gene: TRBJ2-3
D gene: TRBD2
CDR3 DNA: TGTGCCAGCAGCGGAAAAGGACTAGCATCTAGCACAGATACGCAGTATTTT
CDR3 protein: CASSGKGLASSTDTQYF

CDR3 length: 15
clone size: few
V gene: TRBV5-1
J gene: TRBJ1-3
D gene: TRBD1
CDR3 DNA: TGCGCCAGCAGGGCCCTCGGGACAGTAGGAAACACCATATATTTT
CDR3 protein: CASRALGTVGNTIYF

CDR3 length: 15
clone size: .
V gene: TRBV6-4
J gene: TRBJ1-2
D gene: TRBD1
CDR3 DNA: TGTGCCAGCAGTGACTCGACGACAGGGGCTTATGGCTACACCTTC
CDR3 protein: CASSDSTTGAYGYTF

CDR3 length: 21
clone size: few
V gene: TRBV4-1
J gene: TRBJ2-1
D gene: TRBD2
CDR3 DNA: TGCGCCAGCAGGCGTTCGGGGCTAGCGGGGGGCCCATTGATCTCCTACAATGAGCAGTTCTTC
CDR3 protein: CASRRSGLAGGPLISYNEQFF

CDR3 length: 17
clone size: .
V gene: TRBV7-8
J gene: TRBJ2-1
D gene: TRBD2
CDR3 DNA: TGTGCCAGCAGCTTCTCGCCTAGCGGGAGGCTCGCCGATGAGCAGTTCTTC
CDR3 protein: CASSFSPSGRLADEQFF

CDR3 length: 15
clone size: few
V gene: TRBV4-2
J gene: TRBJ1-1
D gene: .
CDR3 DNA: TGTGCCAGCAGCCAAGACGGGGGGAGGATCACTGAAGCTTTCTTT
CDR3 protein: CASSQDGGRITEAFF

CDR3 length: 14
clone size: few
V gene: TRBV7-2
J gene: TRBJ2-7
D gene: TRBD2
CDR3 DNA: TGTGCCAGCAGCTTAGCACTAGCGGACTACGAGCAGTACTTC
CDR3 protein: CASSLALADYEQYF

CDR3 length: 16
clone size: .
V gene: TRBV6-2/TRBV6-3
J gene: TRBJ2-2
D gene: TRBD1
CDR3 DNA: TGTGCCAGCAGTACATCCGGGACAGGGAGGCCCGGGGAGCTGTTTTTT
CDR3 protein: CASSTSGTGRPGELFF

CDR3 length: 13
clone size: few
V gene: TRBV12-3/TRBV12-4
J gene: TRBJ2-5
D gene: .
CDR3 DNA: TGTGCCAGCAGTTTACATGGGAAGGAGACCCAGTACTTC
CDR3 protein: CASSLHGKETQYF

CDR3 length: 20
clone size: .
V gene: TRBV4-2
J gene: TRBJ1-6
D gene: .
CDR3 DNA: TGTGCCAGCAGCCCGAACCTTGGGAAGGGATCGAGCTCCTATAGTTCACCCCTCCACTTT
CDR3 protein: CASSPNLGKGSSSYSSPLHF

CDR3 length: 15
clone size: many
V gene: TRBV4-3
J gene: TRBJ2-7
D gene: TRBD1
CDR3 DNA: TGCGCCAGCAGCCAAGAGGACAGGGGCTCCTACGAGCAGTACTTC
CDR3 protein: CASSQEDRGSYEQYF

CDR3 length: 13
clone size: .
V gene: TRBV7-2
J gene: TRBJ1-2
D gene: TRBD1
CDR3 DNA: TGTGCCAGCAGCGTCCCGGGACAGGGTTTGTACACCTTC
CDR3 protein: CASSVPGQGLYTF

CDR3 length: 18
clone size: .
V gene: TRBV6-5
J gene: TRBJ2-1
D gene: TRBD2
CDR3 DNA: TGTGCCAGCAGTTACTCGCTCGATGTAGGACTAGCGGGAGGTGAGCAGTTCTTC
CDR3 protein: CASSYSLDVGLAGGEQFF

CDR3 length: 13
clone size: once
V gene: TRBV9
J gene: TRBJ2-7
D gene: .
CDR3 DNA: TGTGCCAGCAGCGTAGATCACAGCTACGAGCAGTACTTC
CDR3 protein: CASSVDHSYEQYF